This paragraph reports one T cell receptor (beta chain). Its antigen is not identified. This sample was taken from a study of cytomegalovirus exposure and HLA in healthy donors. On the study more broadly: There were 90 million to 140 million unique TCR beta sequences, drawn from about 200 million T cells, in an earlier analysis. General study results and limits: Prior analysis indicated that the majority of TCR beta V segments exhibited productivity approximately 87% or approximately 30% of the time. In a later analysis, a missense DCLRE1C variant was linked to TCR beta V- and J-gene trimming. A later analysis, which compared TCR beta chains of equal frequency, found the HLA-associated ones more clonally expanded.

Trimming took 4 bases from V and 10 from J; bases not matched to a gene: 10. Germline values: CDR1 SGDLS, CDR2 YYNGEE. CDR3 length equals 15 residues. PCR primers comprised 60 Vbeta and 13 Jbeta primers. Method: immunoSEQ multiplex PCR; TCRdb's copy keeps in-frame clones and lacks some. The sample lists a few hundred thousand clones; roughly 90% were seen once. Source material: PBMCs. The origin of this receptor is a woman aged 18-29 years in good health and CMV-seronegative. The V and J genes are TRBV9 and TRBJ1-6; 8 nucleotides agree with TRBD1. CDR3 sequence (DNA): TGTGCCAGCAGCCCCAAGGCCGACAGGGGATCACCCCTCCACTTT. Its protein product is CASSPKADRGSPLHF.